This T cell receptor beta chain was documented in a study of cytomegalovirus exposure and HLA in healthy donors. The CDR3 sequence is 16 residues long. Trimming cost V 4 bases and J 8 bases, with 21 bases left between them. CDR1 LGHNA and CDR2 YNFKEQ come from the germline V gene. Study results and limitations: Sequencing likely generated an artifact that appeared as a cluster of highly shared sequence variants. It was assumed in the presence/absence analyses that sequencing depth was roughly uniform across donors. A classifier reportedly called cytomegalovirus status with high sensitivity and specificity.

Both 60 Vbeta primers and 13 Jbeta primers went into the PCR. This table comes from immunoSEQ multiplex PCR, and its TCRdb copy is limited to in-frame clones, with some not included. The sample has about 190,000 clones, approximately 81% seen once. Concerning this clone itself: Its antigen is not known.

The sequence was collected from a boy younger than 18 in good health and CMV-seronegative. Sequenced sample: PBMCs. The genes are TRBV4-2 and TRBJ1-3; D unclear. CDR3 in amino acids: CASSPDTDAGRDTIYF. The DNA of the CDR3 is TGTGCCAGCAGCCCAGATACAGACGCTGGCCGAGACACCATATATTTT.